The text below deals with one T cell receptor beta chain. This clonotype came up many times. Its binding antigen is unknown. There are no base qualities to consult, and no much larger clone falls within one base. This sample was taken from a study of neurological immune-mediated disorders (dated by TCRdb to about 2019). Notes on the research overall: Among the roughly 35 multiple sclerosis patients, some 31 had relapsing-remitting MS and 3 had secondary progressive MS. The approximately 100 TCR-beta libraries included longitudinal samples, technical triplicates and paired sorted CD4+ and CD8+ T-cell subsets alongside PBMC samples. Peripheral blood TCR-beta repertoires from HTLV-I-associated myelopathy (HAM/TSP) patients, multiple sclerosis patients and healthy controls were compared by UMI-based sequencing. The cohort comprised 68 subjects: roughly 15 HAM/TSP patients, some 34 multiple sclerosis patients and 20 healthy controls.

cDNA was synthesized by template-switch 5'RACE using a primer with a 10-nucleotide random unique molecular identifier that tagged each TCR transcript. Each sequencing run produced over 160 million TCR-beta sequences covering 15-18 subjects. The RNeasy kit was used to extract total RNA. TCR-beta VDJ regions were amplified with primers for the TCR constant region and the 5'RACE anchor, using the KAPA Real-time Library Amplification kit. Sample indexes and Illumina adaptors were added in a first PCR, and a second PCR then increased library yield. After Ampure bead purification, the roughly 650 bp TCR product was size-selected on a 2% E-gel SizeSelection system. Before pooling, library quality was assessed on a Bioanalyzer, concentration was determined with Qubit, and library quantification was performed with the Kapa Library Quantification kit. An Illumina HiSeq 2500 sequenced the libraries paired-end 2 x 150 bp. To increase sequence diversity, about 25-31% phiX was spiked into each library pool. Turning to the authors' computational methods: Quality-filtered reads were processed with the UMI-based MiGEC pipeline, and over 75% of raw TCR sequences were removed by the MiGEC pipeline during error correction. VDJ genes were aligned to IMGT germline references, and clonotypes were defined by unique CDR3 amino acid sequence plus V-J genes. Clonal expansion, Shannon diversity, and CDR3 relatedness (CalcPairwiseDistances, ClusterSamples) were evaluated with VDJtools, and phylogenetic trees were built with CLCbio workbench. Using coefficient-of-variation modelling across technical triplicates, the study counted a clone as expanded if it had at least 8 unique UMIs. TCRdb passed the public sequencing reads through fastp at Q25 and MiXCR, retaining productive beta sequences. Every CDR3 protein is listed once, alongside the most common genes and DNA of its rows. The V and J calls and clone size are TCRdb's, not the authors'. This sample holds around 58,000 distinct CDR3 sequences; around 3.4% were observed only once. Approximately 7% of the sample comes from the top ten.

Summary of the overall study and its limitations: TCR clonal expansion was highest in HAM/TSP patients and lowest in MS patients, with MS patients falling below even healthy controls. In a phylogenetic analysis, the repertoires of 18 out of 34 MS patients fell into a single cluster of related CDR3 sequences, pointing to a possible signature at the repertoire level. Expanded clones from different subjects shared no identical CDR3 amino acid sequences, which suggests that TCR-beta repertoires were private in all groups. The MS cluster showed no association with clinical or MRI features, and the authors stated that larger cohorts are needed.

For the unsorted PBMC libraries, 2 million PBMCs were stored in RNAlater at -80 degrees C until RNA extraction and were used to generate the libraries. The multiple sclerosis patients were enrolled in a US clinical protocol that evaluated disease progression with magnetic resonance imaging. Peripheral blood underwent Ficoll-Hypaque density gradient centrifugation to isolate PBMCs, which were then cryopreserved in liquid nitrogen. Inclusive of the bounding cysteine and phenylalanine, the CDR3 is 13 residues long. Of the read, only the CDR3 DNA is kept; its 39 bases are in frame from base 1. The V end loses 3 bases and the J end loses 11 bases, and a stretch of 15 bases separates them. The CDR1 and CDR2 encoded by the germline V gene are SGDLS and YYNGEE.

The chain is encoded by TRBV9 joined to TRBJ1-5; TRBD1 is possibly the D segment (6 matching bases). This TCR was sampled from a woman between 55 and 75 years old with multiple sclerosis. Sequencing used PBMCs. The CDR3 protein: CASSGGGRQAQHF. The DNA reads as follows: TGTGCCAGCAGCGGTGGGGGACGACAGGCCCAGCATTTT. Reference TRBV9 and TRBJ1-5 proteins supply the regions before and after the CDR3; the full variable domain is: DSGVTQTPKHLITATGQRVTLRCSPRSGDLSVYWYQQSLDQGLQFLIQYYNGEERAKGNILERFSAQQFPDLHSELNLSSLELGDSALYFCASSGGGRQAQHFGDGTRLSIL.